This T cell receptor beta chain was sequenced for a study of CXCR3-negative and CXCR3-positive naive CD8 T cells (dated by TCRdb to the late 2010s). Context from the whole study: In total, around 150 million TRB reads were obtained, or roughly 1.5 +/- 0.3 million reads per library. Data from around 11 donors, pooled across two independent experiments, went into the diversity and physicochemical repertoire analyses. Naive subsets from roughly 5 donors and memory cells from 3 donors were included in the TRBV-TRBJ cluster analysis. Findings and caveats that apply to the study as a whole: Freshly isolated PBMCs were used for most assays because CXCR3 expression went down partially after cryopreservation. Repertoire diversity was comparably high in both naive subsets but much lower in memory CD8+ T cells. Naive CXCR3-negative and CXCR3-positive cells from the same donor showed similar TRBV-TRBJ usage, whereas memory cells showed distinct patterns. Because surface CD5, which is linked to self-reactivity in mice, was comparable between the naive subsets, TCR interaction strength was also inferred from the physicochemical properties of TRB CDR3s. Compared with CXCR3-negative naive cells, CXCR3-positive naive cells had TRB CDR3s with higher hydrophobicity (lower Kidera factor 4), lower energy, and higher strength and volume indices.

Points on this clonotype: Its antigen remains unidentified.

Sequencing relied on a NextSeq 550. The Human TCR Profiling Kit (MiLaboratory) was used to prepare UMI-labeled 5' RACE TRB cDNA libraries. cDNA synthesis used the entire amount of extracted RNA, and PCR amplification then used the entire amount of cDNA produced. The libraries were made side by side, with each library going through the same number of PCR cycles. The published analysis was carried out like this. With a minimum of two reads required per UMI, MIGEC and MiXCR pulled out about 49,000 +/- 11,000 unique UMI-labeled TRB cDNA molecules from each library. An average of 40,000 +/- 10,000 functional in-frame TRB CDR3 nucleotide clonotypes without stop codons was found per library. After downsampling to 5000 UMI-labeled TRB molecules per sample, diversity metrics, including normalized Shannon-Wiener and Chao1, were computed in VDJtools. For the central five CDR3 residues, VDJtools calculated physicochemical properties weighted by clonotype size, namely interaction energy, strength, volume and Kidera factor 4. TCRdb reanalyzed the reads, keeping one entry per CDR3 protein sequence and omitting DNA. In this record, the V and J calls reflect TCRdb's handling and not the investigators' own analysis. This sample's table has entries for under 75,000 distinct CDR3 sequences. The ten largest clonotypes hold approximately 0.76% of the sample.

For every CD8+ T cell subset, around 300,000 cells were flow-sorted straight into RLT lysis buffer, and each subset was sorted in triplicate. To exclude memory contaminants, naive CD8+ T cells were stringently defined as CD45RO-CCR7+CD27+CD95-. Using standard density gradient centrifugation, peripheral blood mononuclear cells were isolated from buffy coats. A FACSAria III was used to flow-sort naive CXCR3-negative and CXCR3-positive CD8+ T cells. An RNeasy Mini Kit was used to extract total RNA from the sorted cells. As encoded in the germline V gene (reference sequence), CDR1 is SEHNR while CDR2 is FQNEAQ. From the cysteine up to the phenylalanine, the CDR3 has a length of 19 residues. No DNA appears here.

The chain was built from TRBV7-9 and TRBJ2-5; TCRdb calls TRBD2, which cannot be checked without DNA. The TCR comes from a human donor in good health. Some clones in this sample may be carry-over from other donors' samples. The source material was naive CXCR3+ CD8+ T cells from blood. The sample's cell subset or site, from its label and the paper: CD45RO-CCR7+CD27+CD95- naive CD8+ T cells expressing CXCR3 (TNR3+). The CDR3 is CASSSPRSGSGGAQETQYF.